The T cell receptor (beta chain) described here comes from a study of blood T cell repertoires in COVID-19. Trimming stripped 3 bases from V and 0 bases from J, with 4 bases between. The germline CDR1 and CDR2 sequences are MNHEY and SMNVEV (reference sequence). CDR3 size: 13 residues. Produced via immunoSEQ multiplex PCR; TCRdb's table is partial and in-frame only. The sample contains around 180,000 clones, approximately 86% of which appear only once. This sequence was found in a woman older than 75 with active or convalescent COVID-19. The sample comprised peripheral blood. The V and J genes are TRBV27 and TRBJ2-3, with unresolved D. CDR3 region: CASSLSSTDTQYF. In DNA form, the CDR3 reads TGTGCCAGCAGTTTGTCTAGCACAGATACGCAGTATTTT.